The 9 T cell receptor beta chains given below trace back to one sample, sequenced in a study of cytomegalovirus exposure and HLA in healthy donors. In the PCR, 60 Vbeta and 13 Jbeta primers were used. The repertoire was sequenced with immunoSEQ multiplex PCR; TCRdb's copy has only in-frame clones and lacks some. Among 100,000 to 150,000 clones listed, around 80% were seen once. Sequencing used PBMCs. Every receptor here comes from a man aged 25 to 45 in good health and CMV-seropositive.

The chain joins TRBV11-2 to TRBJ2-7; 7 bases match TRBD1. CDR3 length: 13 amino acids. Germline CDR1 and CDR2: SGHAT and FQNNGV. Unmatched junction bases numbered 5, after V lost 6 bases and J lost 3 bases. This CDR3 reads CASSFGTVYEQYF. CDR3 DNA sequence: TGTGCCAGCAGTTTTGGGACAGTCTACGAGCAGTACTTC.

The rearrangement joins TRBV6-1 to TRBJ2-7, with 9 bases matching TRBD2. Germline assignment: CDR1 MNHNS and CDR2 SASEGT. The CDR3 consists of 15 residues. The junction had 8 bases not matched to a gene; V was cut back by 6 bases and J by 2 bases. The CDR3 coding sequence is TGTGCCAGCAGACGACTAGCGGCACCTGCCTACGAGCAGTACTTC. It translates to CASRRLAAPAYEQYF.

The V and J genes are TRBV27 and TRBJ2-4; weak D call: TRBD1 (5 bases). CDR1 is MNHEY and CDR2 is SMNVEV in the germline V gene (reference sequence). The CDR3 runs 15 residues. V lost 2 bases to trimming and J lost 0 bases, with 8 bases between them. The CDR3 loop reads CASSLDSLAKNIQYF. In DNA, the CDR3 is TGTGCCAGCAGTTTAGACAGCTTAGCCAAAAACATTCAGTACTTC.

V usage is TRBV4-2 and J usage is TRBJ1-1; 9 nucleotides match TRBD1. Germline V gene lookup returns CDR1 LGHNA and CDR2 YNFKEQ. With 1 base clipped from V and 6 bases from J, the junction kept 9 bases outside the gene matches. The CDR3 runs 16 residues. CDR3 amino acids: CASSQGRGQGRAEAFF. In DNA, the CDR3 is TGTGCCAGCAGCCAAGGCAGGGGACAGGGTCGGGCTGAAGCTTTCTTT.

This clone has only a few counts. This rearrangement joins TRBV10-3 to TRBJ1-2, with D possibly matching TRBD1 (5 bases). Germline CDR1 is ENHRY and CDR2 is SYGVKD. This CDR3 comprises 17 residues. V was trimmed by 0 bases and J by 8 bases, leaving 22 bases between them. In DNA, the CDR3 is TGTGCCATCAGTGAGTCGATTTCGCATGGCAGGGCCTACGGCTACACCTTC. Translating it yields CAISESISHGRAYGYTF.

There are a few counts of this clone. The chain employs TRBV4-3 and TRBJ2-1, with 8 bases that match TRBD2. V was clipped by 0 bases and J by 4 bases; unmatched bases: 5. From germline, CDR1 is LGHNA and CDR2 YSLEER. The CDR3 totals 16 residues. CDR3 DNA sequence: TGCGCCAGCAGCCAAGAAGGGACTAGTCAGTACAATGAGCAGTTCTTC. Amino acids: CASSQEGTSQYNEQFF.

This clone has a single count. This chain joins TRBV5-1 and TRBJ1-4, with 7 nucleotides matching TRBD1. The CDR3 extends over 16 amino acids. Germline CDR1 is SGHRS and CDR2 is YFSETQ. The J segment lost 3 bases and the V segment lost 2 bases, leaving 7 bases of the junction unmatched. The CDR3 loop is CASSLSQQGANEKLFF. CDR3 DNA sequence: TGCGCCAGCAGCTTATCCCAGCAGGGGGCTAATGAAAAACTGTTTTTT. Supplemented by reference TRBV5-1 and TRBJ1-4, the full variable domain reads KAGVTQTPRYLIKTRGQQVTLSCSPISGHRSVSWYQQTPGQGLQFLFEYFSETQRNKGNFPGRFSGRQFSNSRSEMNVSTLELGDSALYLCASSLSQQGANEKLFFGSGTQLSVL.

V is TRBV6-5 and J is TRBJ2-7; 7 positions agree with TRBD2. This CDR3 has 15 residues. Germline V gene data show CDR1 as MNHEY and CDR2 as SVGAGI. V shed 4 bases, J shed 2 bases, and the junction held 8 bases outside the gene matches. The CDR3 is CASSSSGTPPYEQYF. The CDR3 region has the DNA TGTGCCAGCAGTTCAAGCGGGACCCCCCCCTACGAGCAGTACTTC.

The rearrangement joins TRBV28 to TRBJ1-2; D call uncertain. V was clipped by 2 bases and J by 2 bases, with 6 bases between them. CDR3 length: 13 residues. Germline CDR1 is MDHEN and CDR2 is SYDVKM. Here the CDR3 reads CASSLSQNYGYTF. The DNA for the CDR3 is TGTGCCAGCAGTTTAAGTCAGAACTATGGCTACACCTTC.